This T cell receptor (beta chain) was documented in a study of blood T cells in healthy people across ages. Caucasian, healthy and from Russia, the donors were aged between about 6 and 90. Next came a second PCR, run for about 7 to 12 cycles, which used a sample-barcoded 5' primer along with a J-beta primer mix. TCRdb called the 5' RACE reads again in MiXCR, with one record for every CDR3 protein. The repertoire holds just over 800,000 distinct CDR3 sequences, with approximately 67% as singletons. The V gene's germline CDR1 is MNHEY and CDR2 SVGEGT. The V gene lost 7 bases and the J gene lost 5 bases, with 14 bases spanning the gap. The CDR3 has 13 residues.

Sequences were obtained from blood. This sequence originates from a young man in good health. The J gene is TRBJ2-5, the V gene TRBV6-2 or TRBV6-3, with D possibly being TRBD1 (6 bases). CDR3 sequence: CASIQGFGETQYF. The CDR3 DNA follows: TGTGCCAGCATCCAGGGGTTTGGGGAGACCCAGTACTTC.